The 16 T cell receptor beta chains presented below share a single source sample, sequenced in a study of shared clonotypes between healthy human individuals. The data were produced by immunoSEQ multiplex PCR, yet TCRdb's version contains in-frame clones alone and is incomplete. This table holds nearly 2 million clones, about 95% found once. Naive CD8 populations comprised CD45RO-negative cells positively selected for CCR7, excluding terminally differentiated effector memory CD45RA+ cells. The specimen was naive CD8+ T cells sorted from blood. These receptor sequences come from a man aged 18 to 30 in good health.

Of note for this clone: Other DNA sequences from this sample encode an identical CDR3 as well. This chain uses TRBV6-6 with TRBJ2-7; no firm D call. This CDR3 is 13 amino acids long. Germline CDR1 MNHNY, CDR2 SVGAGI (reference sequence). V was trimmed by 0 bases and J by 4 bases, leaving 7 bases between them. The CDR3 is CASSYSSLYEQYF. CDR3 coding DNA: TGTGCCAGCAGTTACTCGAGTCTGTACGAGCAGTACTTC.

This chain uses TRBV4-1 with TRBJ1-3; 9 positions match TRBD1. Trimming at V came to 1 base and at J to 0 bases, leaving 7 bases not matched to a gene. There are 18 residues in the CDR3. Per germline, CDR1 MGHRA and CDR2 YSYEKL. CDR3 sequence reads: CASSQVPGQGTSGNTIYF. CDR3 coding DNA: TGCGCCAGCAGCCAAGTGCCGGGACAGGGTACCTCTGGAAACACCATATATTTT.

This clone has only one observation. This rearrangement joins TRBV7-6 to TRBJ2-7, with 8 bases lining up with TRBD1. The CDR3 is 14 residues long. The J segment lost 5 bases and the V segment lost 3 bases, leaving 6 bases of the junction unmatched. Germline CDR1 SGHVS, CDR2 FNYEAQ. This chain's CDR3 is CASSLAGGNDEQYF. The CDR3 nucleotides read TGTGCCAGCAGCTTGGCAGGGGGCAACGACGAGCAGTACTTC.

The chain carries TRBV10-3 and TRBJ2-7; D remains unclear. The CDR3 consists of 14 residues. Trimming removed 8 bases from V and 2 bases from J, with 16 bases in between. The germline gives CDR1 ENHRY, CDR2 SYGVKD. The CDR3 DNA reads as TGTGCCATCTCATCTCTAGGCGGAACCTACGAGCAGTACTTC. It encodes CAISSLGGTYEQYF.

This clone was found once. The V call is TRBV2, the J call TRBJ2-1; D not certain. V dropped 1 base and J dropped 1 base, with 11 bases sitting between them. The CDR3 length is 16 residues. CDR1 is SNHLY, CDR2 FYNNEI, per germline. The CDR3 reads CASSEEWPESYNEQFF. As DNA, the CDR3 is TGTGCCAGCAGTGAAGAATGGCCAGAATCCTACAATGAGCAGTTCTTC.

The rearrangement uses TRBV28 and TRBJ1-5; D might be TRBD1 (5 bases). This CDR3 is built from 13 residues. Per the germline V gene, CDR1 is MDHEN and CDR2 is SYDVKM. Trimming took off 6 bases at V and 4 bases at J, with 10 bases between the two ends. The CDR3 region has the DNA TGTGCCAGCAGCAGGGACTTTAATCAGCCCCAGCATTTT. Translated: CASSRDFNQPQHF.

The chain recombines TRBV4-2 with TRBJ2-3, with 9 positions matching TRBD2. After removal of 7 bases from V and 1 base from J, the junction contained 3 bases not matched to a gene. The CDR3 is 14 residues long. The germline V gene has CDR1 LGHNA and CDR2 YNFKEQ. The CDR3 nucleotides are TGTGCCAGCAATCGCGGGGGGGGCACAGATACGCAGTATTTT. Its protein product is CASNRGGGTDTQYF.

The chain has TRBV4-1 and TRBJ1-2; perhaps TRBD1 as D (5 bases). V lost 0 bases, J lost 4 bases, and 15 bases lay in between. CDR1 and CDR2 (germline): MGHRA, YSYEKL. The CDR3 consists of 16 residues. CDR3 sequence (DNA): TGCGCCAGCAGCCAAGAATATCAGGGAACTTTCTATGGCTACACCTTC. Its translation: CASSQEYQGTFYGYTF.

The CDR3 region is CASSTTAKYEQYF. CDR3 nucleotides: TGTGCCAGTAGTACGACAGCTAAATACGAGCAGTACTTC. The chain carries TRBV19 and TRBJ2-7; TRBD1 might be the D (5 bases). Germline values: CDR1 LNHDA, CDR2 SQIVND (reference sequence). V lost 4 bases to trimming and J lost 4 bases, with 11 bases between them. The CDR3 consists of 13 residues.

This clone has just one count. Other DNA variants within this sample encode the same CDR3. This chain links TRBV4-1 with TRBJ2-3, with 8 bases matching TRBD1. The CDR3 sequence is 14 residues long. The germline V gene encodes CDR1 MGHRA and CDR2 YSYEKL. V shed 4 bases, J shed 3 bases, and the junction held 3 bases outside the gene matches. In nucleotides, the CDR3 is TGCGCCAGCAGCCCGAGACAGGGGACAGATACGCAGTATTTT. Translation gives CASSPRQGTDTQYF.

The CDR3 DNA sequence: TGTGCCAGCAGCGTAGGAGAGAAGTCCTGGCCCCAGCATTTT. Protein product: CASSVGEKSWPQHF. The chain is built from TRBV9 and TRBJ1-5; D remains ambiguous. This CDR3 region has 14 residues. Per germline, CDR1 SGDLS and CDR2 YYNGEE. V was shortened by 0 bases and J by 9 bases, with 13 bases between the two germline ends.

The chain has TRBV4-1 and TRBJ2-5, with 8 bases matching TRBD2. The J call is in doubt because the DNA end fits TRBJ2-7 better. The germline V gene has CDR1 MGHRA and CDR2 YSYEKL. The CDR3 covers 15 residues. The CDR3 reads CASSQDGAGAYEQYF. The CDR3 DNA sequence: TGCGCCAGCAGCCAAGATGGAGCGGGAGCGTACGAGCAGTACTTC.

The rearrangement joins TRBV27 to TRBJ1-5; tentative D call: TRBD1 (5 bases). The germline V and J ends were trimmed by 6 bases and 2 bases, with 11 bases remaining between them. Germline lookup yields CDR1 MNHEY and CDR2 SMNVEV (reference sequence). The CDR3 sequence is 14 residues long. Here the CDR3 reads CASSPQGGNQPQHF. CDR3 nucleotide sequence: TGTGCCAGCAGCCCTCAGGGCGGCAATCAGCCCCAGCATTTT.

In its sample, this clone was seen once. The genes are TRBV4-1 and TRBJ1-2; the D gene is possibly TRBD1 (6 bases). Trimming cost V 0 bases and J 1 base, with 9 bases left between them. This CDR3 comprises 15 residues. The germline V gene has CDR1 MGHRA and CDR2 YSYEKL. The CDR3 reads CASSQEDRSNYGYTF. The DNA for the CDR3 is TGCGCCAGCAGCCAAGAGGACAGAAGTAACTATGGCTACACCTTC.

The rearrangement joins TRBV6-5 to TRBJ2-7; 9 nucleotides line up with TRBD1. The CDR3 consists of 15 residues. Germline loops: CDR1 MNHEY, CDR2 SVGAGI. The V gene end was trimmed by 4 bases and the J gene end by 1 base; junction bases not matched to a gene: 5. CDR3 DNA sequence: TGTGCCAGCAGTTGGACAGGGGATGGATCCTACGAGCAGTACTTC. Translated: CASSWTGDGSYEQYF.

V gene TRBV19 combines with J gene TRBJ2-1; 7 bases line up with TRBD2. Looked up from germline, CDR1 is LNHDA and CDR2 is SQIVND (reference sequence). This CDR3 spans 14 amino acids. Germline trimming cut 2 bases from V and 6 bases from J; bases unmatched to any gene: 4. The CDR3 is CASSILAVPNEQFF. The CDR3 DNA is TGTGCCAGTAGTATACTAGCGGTCCCCAATGAGCAGTTCTTC.